Included here is one T cell receptor (beta chain) sequence, with context. The antigen is unknown. The data belong to a study of T cells in narcolepsy. Findings and caveats of the study: Same-patient CSF and blood CD4+ T cell clonotypes included HCRT-specific and TRIB2-specific autoreactive ones. Autoreactive clone sequences were missing from some blood memory CD4+ repertoires. Reportedly, autoreactive clonotypes were serially detected in patients' blood but not controls'.

This CDR3 has 17 residues. Germline assignment: CDR1 LNHDA and CDR2 SQIVND (reference sequence). Losses at the gene ends were 3 bases for V and 4 bases for J; bases not matched to a gene: 10. Method: immunoSEQ multiplex PCR; TCRdb's copy keeps in-frame clones and lacks some. This sample carries some 30,000 clones, 86% of them seen once, and the ten largest clones take 1.1%. The gene calls are TRBV19 and TRBJ2-2; TRBD1 matches 8 bases. Sequenced: CD45RA- memory CD4+ T cells from PBMCs. The source of this sequence is a human donor with narcolepsy. CDR3 amino acids: CASSIQDRGYFTGELFF. DNA of the CDR3: TGTGCCAGTAGTATCCAAGACAGGGGTTATTTCACCGGGGAGCTGTTTTTT. Complete variable domain (other parts from reference TRBV19 and TRBJ2-2): DGGITQSPKYLFRKEGQNVTLSCEQNLNHDAMYWYRQDPGQGLRLIYYSQIVNDFQKGDIAEGYSVSREKKESFPLTVTSAQKNPTAFYLCASSIQDRGYFTGELFFGEGSRLTVL.